This TCR beta chain was sequenced in a study of early T cells in non-severe SARS-CoV-2 infection. In the study overall: Whole-blood bulk RNA, unsorted, was sequenced, and chains were unpaired.

The CDR3 loop spans 14 amino acids. Trimming removed 7 bases at V and 2 bases at J, with 17 bases between. Germline loops: CDR1 SQVTM, CDR2 ANQGSEA. General study points: Private and CD4 specificities were missed by VDJdb matching, skewed to anti-spike CD8.

The table lists this clonotype with many counts. The antigen is unknown. Separate cDNA molecules each had unique molecular identifiers attached to them. Each CDR3 protein is one row after TCRdb ran MiXCR on the 5' RACE reads. The sample carries approximately 65,000 distinct CDR3 sequences, 11% recorded once. The sample consisted of whole blood, taken at baseline. This TCR derives from an adult who was a healthcare worker with PCR-confirmed SARS-CoV-2 infection or an uninfected control (not recorded which). The J gene is TRBJ2-5, the V gene TRBV29-1; possible D gene TRBD1, 5 bases. CDR3 loop: CSAVGWTKQETQYF. CDR3 DNA sequence: TGCAGCGCCGTAGGGTGGACAAAACAAGAGACCCAGTACTTC.